The rows below give T cell receptor beta chains drawn from one sample of a study of blood T cells in healthy people across ages. TCRdb re-analysed the 5' RACE reads in MiXCR, keeping a single row per CDR3 protein. Of some 1.5 million distinct CDR3 sequences in the sample, about 45% were seen once. Sequencing was performed on blood. These receptors all come from a woman between 18 and 30 years old in good health. Both conserved end residues are part of each CDR3. A D gene is named only where the DNA matches it firmly. Some rows have no size entry. The others give once, few or many, or a class for an expanded clone.

>TRBV7-3|TRBJ2-1|12|.|.
TGTGCCAGCAGCCAGTCGGGGGATGAGCAGTTCTTC
CASSQSGDEQFF
>TRBV20-1|TRBJ2-3|14|.|.
TGCAGTGCTAGGGGGACACGGATTAGGGAAACGCAGTATTTT
CSARGTRIRETQYF
>TRBV7-9|TRBJ1-1|14|.|TRBD1
TGTGCCAGCAGCCCCTGGGACAGAAACACTGAAGCTTTCTTT
CASSPWDRNTEAFF
>TRBV29-1|TRBJ2-1|11|.|.
TGCAGCGCGACTTTAGAGGTTGAGCAGTTCTTC
CSATLEVEQFF
>TRBV5-1|TRBJ2-5|15|few|.
TGCGCCAGCAGCTTTGGTGGGAAGAGGGGAGAGACCCAGTACTTC
CASSFGGKRGETQYF
>TRBV5-1|TRBJ2-7|16|few|.
TGCGCCAGCAGCTTGGTCCTTCGCGGGGGACATCACGAGCAGTACTTC
CASSLVLRGGHHEQYF
>TRBV20-1|TRBJ1-4|15|.|.
TGCAGTGCCACGAATCGCGCTACCGTTAATGAAAAACTGTTTTTT
CSATNRATVNEKLFF
>TRBV12-3/TRBV12-4|TRBJ2-1|16|few|.
TGTGCCAGCAGCCTAAGGACGGGACGTCGCAGGAATGAGCAGTTCTTC
CASSLRTGRRRNEQFF
>TRBV12-3/TRBV12-4|TRBJ1-5|15|few|.
TGTGCCATCTCCTTCGGGTGGGGGTCATATCAGCCCCAGCATTTT
CAISFGWGSYQPQHF
>TRBV29-1|TRBJ1-2|15|.|TRBD1
TGCAGCGTTAGGGGGCCCTTCGGGCGAAACTCTGGCTACACCTTC
CSVRGPFGRNSGYTF
>TRBV16|TRBJ1-2|12|few|.
TGTGCCAGCAGCCAATCTGAGGTGGGCTACACCTTC
CASSQSEVGYTF
>TRBV19|TRBJ2-2|13|few|.
TGTGCCAGTAGTATAGGTGACACCGGGGAGCTGTTTTTT
CASSIGDTGELFF
>TRBV29-1|TRBJ1-2|12|.|.
TGCAGCGTAGCACAGGGTTTATATGGCTACACCTTC
CSVAQGLYGYTF
>TRBV6-2/TRBV6-3|TRBJ2-1|14|.|TRBD1
TGTGCCAGCAGTCCCCGACAGGGAAACAATGAGCAGTTCTTC
CASSPRQGNNEQFF
>TRBV14|TRBJ2-7|13|.|.
TGTGCCAGCAGCCAAGATCTACGAAGTGAGCAGTACTTC
CASSQDLRSEQYF
>TRBV2|TRBJ1-2|16|few|TRBD1
TGTGCCAGCAGAGGGACAGGCGCTACATCTATATATGGCTACACCTTC
CASRGTGATSIYGYTF
>TRBV7-9|TRBJ2-7|18|few|.
TGTGCCAGCAGCTTAGACAGGGGACTTAGTGTCACTTCCTACGAGCAGTACTTC
CASSLDRGLSVTSYEQYF
>TRBV5-5|TRBJ1-1|14|few|.
TGTGCCAGCGGAACCGGGACGGCGAACACTGAAGCTTTCTTT
CASGTGTANTEAFF
>TRBV12-3/TRBV12-4|TRBJ1-3|15|once|TRBD1
TGTGCCAGCAGTGACCCAGGGGGCTCTGGAAACACCATATATTTT
CASSDPGGSGNTIYF
>TRBV10-2|TRBJ1-2|18|few|TRBD1
TGCGCCAGCAGTGAACAGGGGACAGGGGGCAAGAGAACCTATGGCTACACCTTC
CASSEQGTGGKRTYGYTF
>TRBV4-1|TRBJ2-1|17|few|TRBD2
TGCGCCAGCAGCCTTTCCCCCCCGGGACTAGCGAGAAATGAGCAGTTCTTC
CASSLSPPGLARNEQFF
>TRBV15|TRBJ2-1|11|few|.
TGTGCCACCAGCAGAGAGAATGAGCAGTTCTTC
CATSRENEQFF
>TRBV5-1|TRBJ2-1|14|.|TRBD2
TGCGCCAGCAGCTTGGCGGGGGGGGCCTCCCGGCAGTTCTTC
CASSLAGGASRQFF
>TRBV20-1|TRBJ2-7|13|.|TRBD1
TGCAGTGCCCCTCGGGACAGGGGTATCGAGCAGTACTTC
CSAPRDRGIEQYF
>TRBV10-1|TRBJ1-1|13|.|TRBD1
TGCGCCAGCAGCCCGGGACAGCTCACTGAAGCTTTCTTT
CASSPGQLTEAFF
>TRBV18|TRBJ1-5|14|.|TRBD1
TGTGCCAGCTCCTCAGGGGGGGCCAATCAGCCCCGGCATTTT
CASSSGGANQPRHF
>TRBV12-3/TRBV12-4|TRBJ2-3|16|.|TRBD2
TGTGCCAGCAGAGGACGAGCGGGAGGGAACGCAGATACGCAGTATTTT
CASRGRAGGNADTQYF
>TRBV20-1|TRBJ1-5|16|few|TRBD1
TGCAGTGCTAGAGATGGGACAGGCTATAGCAATCAGCCCCAGCATTTT
CSARDGTGYSNQPQHF
>TRBV28|TRBJ1-2|14|.|TRBD1
TGTGCCAGCAGTTTATGGGACAGGGAAGATGGCTACACCTTC
CASSLWDREDGYTF
>TRBV5-1|TRBJ2-7|16|.|TRBD2
TGCGCCAGCAGCTTAAGACAGGGACTAGCATCCTACGAGCAGTACTTC
CASSLRQGLASYEQYF
>TRBV3-1|TRBJ2-5|10|few|.
TGTGCCAGCAGCCGGGACTTGCAGTACTTC
CASSRDLQYF
>TRBV20-1|TRBJ2-2|13|few|.
TGCAGTGCTGGGCCCGCAAACACCGGGGAGCTGTTTTTT
CSAGPANTGELFF
>TRBV5-8|TRBJ2-3|14|.|.
TGTGCCAGCAGCTCCAGGACACGAACAGATACGCAGTATTTT
CASSSRTRTDTQYF
>TRBV5-4|TRBJ1-1|15|.|TRBD1
TGTGCCAGCAGCTCGAAGACAGGGGGCCTCACTGAAGCTTTCTTT
CASSSKTGGLTEAFF
>TRBV24-1|TRBJ2-5|13|few|.
TGTGCCACCAGTGATGGGGGAGAAGAGACCCAGTACTTC
CATSDGGEETQYF
>TRBV6-2/TRBV6-3|TRBJ2-7|14|few|TRBD2
TGTGTCAGCAGTTTTCGGCGGGGGTACTACGAGCAGTACTTC
CVSSFRRGYYEQYF
>TRBV3-1|TRBJ1-2|13|few|.
TGTGCCAGCAGCCCTACCAGGGTCTATGGCTACACCTTC
CASSPTRVYGYTF
>TRBV6-2/TRBV6-3|TRBJ1-6|13|.|TRBD1
TGTGCCAGCAGCCGGACAGGGGGTTCACCCCTCCACTTT
CASSRTGGSPLHF
>TRBV19|TRBJ2-5|15|.|.
TGTGCCAGTAGTATAGATGTTTGGACCGGAGAGACCCAGTACTTC
CASSIDVWTGETQYF
>TRBV4-2|TRBJ2-7|15|.|.
TGTGCCAGCAGCCTACGGGACTCCTATTCTGCTGAGCAGTACTTC
CASSLRDSYSAEQYF
>TRBV29-1|TRBJ2-7|15|few|.
TGCAGCGTTGCTTCTAGCGCGGTCTCCTACAATGAGCAGTACTTC
CSVASSAVSYNEQYF
>TRBV28|TRBJ2-1|14|few|TRBD2
TGTGCCAGCAGGTCCGGGACTACCGTCAATGAGCAGTTCTTC
CASRSGTTVNEQFF
>TRBV7-9|TRBJ2-7|14|.|.
TGTGCCAGCAGCTCCCTGACAGTTGCCTACGAGCAGTACTTC
CASSSLTVAYEQYF
>TRBV12-3/TRBV12-4|TRBJ1-2|13|.|.
TGTGCCAGCAGTTTGATCTCTGGCCAGGGCTACACCTTC
CASSLISGQGYTF
>TRBV6-2/TRBV6-3|TRBJ2-5|14|.|TRBD1
TGTGCCAGCAGTAGACAGGGAAACTGGGATGAGCAGTACTTC
CASSRQGNWDEQYF
>TRBV7-2|TRBJ1-1|16|.|.
TGTGCCAGCAGCTTAGGAGGCGGGCTGACTAACACTGAAGCTTTCTTT
CASSLGGGLTNTEAFF
>TRBV20-1|TRBJ2-2|16|.|TRBD1
TGCAGTGCGCTCAGTCACAGGGGGCTGCACACCGGGGAGCTGTTTTTT
CSALSHRGLHTGELFF
>TRBV4-3|TRBJ2-5|14|.|TRBD2
TGCGCCAGCGGACGACTAGCGTCGGATGGTGAGCAGTACTTC
CASGRLASDGEQYF
>TRBV20-1|TRBJ2-3|15|.|.
TGCAGTGCTAGTGACAGACAGGACGCCACAGATACGCAGTATTTT
CSASDRQDATDTQYF
>TRBV4-3|TRBJ1-1|15|.|.
TGCGCCAGCAGCCCCCTCGCCAGGAGGAACACTGAAGCTTTCTTT
CASSPLARRNTEAFF
>TRBV20-1|TRBJ2-4|11|few|.
TGCAGTGCTAGAGTTGTAAACATTCAGTACTTC
CSARVVNIQYF
>TRBV4-1|TRBJ1-5|14|few|.
TGCGCCAGCAGCGGAGAGGTCAGAAATCAGCCCCAGCATTTT
CASSGEVRNQPQHF
>TRBV10-3|TRBJ1-2|13|.|TRBD1
TGTGCCATGCAGGGGGCTTTAAACTATGGCTACACCTTC
CAMQGALNYGYTF
>TRBV2|TRBJ1-2|13|few|.
TGTGCCAGCAGTCGAGGGGAGGCAAGTGGCTACACCTTC
CASSRGEASGYTF